This paragraph reports one T cell receptor beta chain. The germline V gene has CDR1 GTSNPN and CDR2 SVGIG (reference sequence). The CDR3 extends over 14 amino acids. The V and J ends lost 5 bases and 3 bases respectively, with 16 bases between them. Sequencing was performed with immunoSEQ multiplex PCR; in TCRdb, only in-frame clones are kept and a portion is missing. The profile shows 85,000 to 95,000 clones, approximately 91% of them singletons. The sample comes from a study of control samples from healthy donors and cancer patients. The rearrangement links TRBV30 to TRBJ1-1; D is possibly TRBD1 (5 bases). The clonotype originates from a woman aged 25-40 years in good health. Sequencing was carried out using blood. The CDR3 region is CAWSPGTRHTEAFF. The CDR3 DNA is TGTGCCTGGTCTCCCGGGACCAGGCACACTGAAGCTTTCTTT.